The 21 T cell receptor beta chains below were found in one sample sequenced in a study of vaccination effects on CD4 cells after COVID-19. Isolating CD4+ T cells followed ten to eleven days of culture. Participants were vaccinated with two doses of either the BNT162b2 or mRNA-1273 vaccine. Assay used: immunoSEQ multiplex PCR; TCRdb lists only in-frame clones, some missing. The data show about 47,000 clones, with roughly three quarters seen just once and 6% to 7% held by the top ten. These receptors' targets are unknown. Here the sequenced sample was CD4+ T cells from PBMCs cultured without peptide, taken after COVID-19 vaccination. These receptors were taken from a human donor who received a COVID-19 vaccine.

This clone was counted once. This chain joins TRBV6-5 and TRBJ1-2; 7 bases map to TRBD1. Unmatched junction bases numbered 13, after V lost 7 bases and J lost 5 bases. Looked up from germline, CDR1 is MNHEY and CDR2 is SVGAGI. This CDR3 spans 15 amino acids. In DNA, the CDR3 is TGTGCCAGCACTATAAGGGGGCAGGCCCCTTATGGCTACACCTTC. Residues: CASTIRGQAPYGYTF.

The chain is built from TRBV20-1 and TRBJ1-2; TRBD1 matches at 12 bases. V gave up 3 bases and J gave up 5 bases; unmatched junction bases: 7. In germline, CDR1 is DFQATT, CDR2 SNEGSKA (reference sequence). The CDR3 is 15 residues long. This CDR3 is CSASGTGGAGYGYTF. The CDR3 nucleotides are TGCAGTGCTAGTGGGACAGGGGGCGCTGGGTATGGCTACACCTTC.

The chain uses TRBV10-1 and TRBJ2-1, with D possibly matching TRBD2 (5 bases). CDR1 WNHNN and CDR2 SYGVQD come from the germline V gene (reference sequence). The CDR3 is made up of 13 amino acids. Trimming removed 4 bases at V and 8 bases at J, with 12 bases between. The CDR3 spells CASSARVGDEQFF. CDR3 DNA: TGCGCCAGCAGTGCTAGGGTCGGGGATGAGCAGTTCTTC.

V gene TRBV3-1 (or the pseudogene TRBV3-2) combines with J gene TRBJ1-3; D ambiguous. V dropped 0 bases and J dropped 4 bases, with 10 bases sitting between them. Germline loops: CDR1 LGHDT, CDR2 YNNKEL (reference sequence). CDR3 length: 15 amino acids. The CDR3 sequence is CASSQERVRGNTIYF. In DNA, the CDR3 is TGTGCCAGCAGCCAAGAACGCGTGCGGGGAAACACCATATATTTT.

The CDR3 bases are TGTGCCAGCAGCTTTACGAGAAACACTGAAGCTTTCTTT. This encodes CASSFTRNTEAFF. The chain links TRBV7-8 to TRBJ1-1; D unresolved. CDR1 SGHVS and CDR2 FQNEAQ come from the germline V gene. V lost 3 bases, J lost 2 bases, and 7 bases lay in between. The CDR3 totals 13 residues. Filled out from reference TRBV7-8 and TRBJ1-1, the complete variable domain reads GAGVSQSPRYKVAKRGQDVALRCDPISGHVSLFWYQQALGQGPEFLTYFQNEAQLDKSGLPSDRFFAERPEGSVSTLKIQRTQQEDSAVYLCASSFTRNTEAFFGQGTRLTVV.

The V gene is TRBV16, the J gene TRBJ1-2; D gene ambiguous. CDR3 size: 15 residues. The germline V gene has CDR1 KGHSY and CDR2 FQNENV. The V and J ends lost 2 bases and 8 bases respectively, with 18 bases between them. The CDR3, as DNA: TGTGCCAGCAGCCAAGGATCTACGCAGGTCGGGGGCTACACCTTC. It is translated as CASSQGSTQVGGYTF.

The chain uses TRBV7-9 and TRBJ2-5; D is possibly TRBD1 (6 bases). Germline lookup yields CDR1 SEHNR and CDR2 FQNEAQ (reference sequence). V was cut by 0 bases and J by 4 bases, with 18 bases left in between. The CDR3 contains 17 residues. The CDR3 loop is CASSLAVQGVGRETQYF. The DNA of the CDR3 is TGTGCCAGCAGCTTAGCGGTACAGGGTGTGGGACGAGAGACCCAGTACTTC.

This clone was recorded once. J is TRBJ1-2 and V is TRBV6-5, with D possibly TRBD1 on 6 matching bases. CDR3 length equals 13 residues. The germline gives CDR1 MNHEY, CDR2 SVGAGI. Trimming removed 5 bases at V and 1 base at J, with 8 bases between. The CDR3 coding sequence is TGTGCCAGCAGTCGACAGGTTAACTATGGCTACACCTTC. Encoded protein: CASSRQVNYGYTF.

The chain has TRBV3-1 (or the pseudogene TRBV3-2) and TRBJ1-4; D call uncertain. Trimming left V 8 bases short and J 6 bases short, with 13 bases between. This CDR3 has 13 amino acids. Germline lookup yields CDR1 LGHDT and CDR2 YNNKEL (reference sequence). Here the CDR3 DNA reads TGTGCCAGCGGGGTAATGAGAGATGAAAAACTGTTTTTT. It is translated as CASGVMRDEKLFF.

This CDR3 is CASSGSLHRTYTGELFF. The CDR3 DNA is TGTGCCAGTAGTGGATCACTCCACAGGACTTACACCGGGGAGCTGTTTTTT. The gene calls are TRBV19 and TRBJ2-2; D assignment may be TRBD1 or TRBD2 (5 bases each). V was clipped by 5 bases and J by 3 bases, with 19 bases between them. The germline V gene encodes CDR1 LNHDA and CDR2 SQIVND (reference sequence). The CDR3 length is 17 residues.

V gene TRBV6-6 combines with J gene TRBJ2-3; weak D call: TRBD2 (5 bases). With 4 bases removed from V and 2 bases from J, the gap between germline ends came to 10 bases. The CDR3 sequence is 14 residues long. The germline V gene encodes CDR1 MNHNY and CDR2 SVGAGI (reference sequence). CDR3 sequence (DNA): TGTGCCAGCAGTTGGACGGGAAACACAGATACGCAGTATTTT. Amino acid sequence: CASSWTGNTDTQYF.

The rearrangement joins TRBV30 to TRBJ2-7, with D unresolved. Germline-derived CDR1 and CDR2 are GTSNPN and SVGIG (reference sequence). CDR3 size: 12 residues. V was trimmed by 5 bases and J by 2 bases, leaving 10 bases between them. DNA of the CDR3: TGTGCCTGGGGGTCCTTCCCCTACGAGCAGTACTTC. Its translation is CAWGSFPYEQYF.

J is TRBJ1-4 and V is TRBV7-9; D not certain. Between the trimmed V and J ends, which lost 3 bases and 5 bases, there was a span of 7 bases. From germline, CDR1 is SEHNR and CDR2 FQNEAQ (reference sequence). This CDR3 is 13 amino acids long. CDR3 amino acids: CASSFRWNEKLFF. DNA of the CDR3: TGTGCCAGCAGCTTCCGCTGGAATGAAAAACTGTTTTTT.

This chain links TRBV3-1 (or the pseudogene TRBV3-2) with TRBJ2-7; D gene uncertain. Germline V lookup: CDR1 LGHDT, CDR2 YNNKEL (reference sequence). This CDR3 region has 14 residues. The V gene lost 4 bases and the J gene lost 4 bases, with 14 bases spanning the gap. The CDR3 region is CASSPRTVVYEQYF. The DNA of the CDR3 is TGTGCCAGCAGCCCCCGCACTGTAGTGTACGAGCAGTACTTC.

V is TRBV4-2 and J is TRBJ2-5, with TRBD2 as a possible D gene (5 bases). The CDR3 runs 14 residues. Germline CDR1 and CDR2: LGHNA and YNFKEQ. The V gene lost 1 base and the J gene lost 4 bases, with 10 bases spanning the gap. Here the CDR3 reads CASSQGAAGETQYF. CDR3 DNA sequence: TGTGCCAGCAGCCAAGGAGCTGCGGGAGAGACCCAGTACTTC.

The chain combines TRBV18 with TRBJ1-1; a weak D match, TRBD1 (5 bases). The V gene's germline CDR1 is KGHSH and CDR2 LQKENI. The V and J ends lost 4 bases and 1 base respectively, with 7 bases between them. The CDR3 is made up of 13 amino acids. The CDR3 spells CASSLDRNTEAFF. The CDR3 coding sequence is TGTGCCAGCTCACTCGACAGGAACACTGAAGCTTTCTTT. The full variable domain, completed using reference TRBV18 and TRBJ1-1, is NAGVMQNPRHLVRRRGQEARLRCSPMKGHSHVYWYRQLPEEGLKFMVYLQKENIIDESGMPKERFSAEFPKEGPSILRIQQVVRGDSAAYFCASSLDRNTEAFFGQGTRLTVV.

The gene calls are TRBV30 and TRBJ2-6; D possibly corresponds to TRBD1 (6 bases). Per the germline V gene, CDR1 is GTSNPN and CDR2 is SVGIG (reference sequence). The CDR3 has 12 amino acids. The CDR3 nucleotides are TGTGCTTCAGGGGCTGGGGCCAACGTCCTGACTTTC. Protein: CASGAGANVLTF.

This clone was found a few times. The chain combines TRBV6-5 with TRBJ2-7; D might be TRBD2 (7 bases). Trimming removed 0 bases from V and 3 bases from J, with 12 bases in between. This CDR3 spans 15 amino acids. The V gene's germline CDR1 is MNHEY and CDR2 SVGAGI. The CDR3: CASSYSAGASYEQYF. Written as DNA, the CDR3 is TGTGCCAGCAGTTACTCCGCGGGGGCTAGCTACGAGCAGTACTTC.

The CDR3 DNA sequence: TGCGCCAGCACCCAAACGGTACAGGGGACGAACACTGAAGCTTTCTTT. It encodes CASTQTVQGTNTEAFF. This chain uses TRBV5-1 with TRBJ1-1; 7 bases are a match to TRBD1. Germline lookup yields CDR1 SGHRS and CDR2 YFSETQ. The CDR3 spans 16 residues. V dropped 6 bases and J dropped 1; count of bases not matched to a gene: 12. Full variable domain (outside the CDR3, taken from reference TRBV5-1 and TRBJ1-1): KAGVTQTPRYLIKTRGQQVTLSCSPISGHRSVSWYQQTPGQGLQFLFEYFSETQRNKGNFPGRFSGRQFSNSRSEMNVSTLELGDSALYLCASTQTVQGTNTEAFFGQGTRLTVV.

This chain's CDR3 is CSVGQQGYEQFF. The CDR3, as DNA: TGCAGCGTTGGGCAACAGGGATACGAGCAGTTCTTC. V usage is TRBV29-1 and J usage is TRBJ2-1, with D perhaps matching TRBD1 (6 bases). Germline V CDR1 and CDR2: SQVTM, ANQGSEA. CDR3 length equals 12 residues. The V and J ends lost 4 bases and 10 bases respectively, with 14 bases between them.

CDR3 DNA sequence: TGTGCCAGTATGACATGGGGGGCGGCTGGCTATGGCTACACCTTC. Its protein is CASMTWGAAGYGYTF. The chain is built from TRBV19 and TRBJ1-2; possible D gene TRBD1, 6 bases. The CDR3 loop spans 15 amino acids. From germline, CDR1 is LNHDA and CDR2 SQIVND (reference sequence). V was shortened by 7 bases and J by 4 bases, with 19 bases between the two germline ends.